The clone carrying this T cell receptor (beta chain) was detected many times. No antigen is known for it. The data are from a study of regulatory T cells in long-lasting Graves disease. Study outcomes and limitations: There was favoring of TRBV28, TRBJ1-2 and TRBJ2-5 in persistent disease. TCR diversity was lower in persistent Graves' patients (versus newly diagnosed ones).

The V and J ends lost 8 bases and 0 bases, in that order; junction bases with no gene match: 11. The CDR3 spans 16 residues. As to time point: newly diagnosed GD, antithyroid drugs for less than 3 months. The TCR library was made from RNA extracted from PBMCs. Investigators prepared the TCR beta libraries by applying iRepertoire HTBI primers and Arm-PCR of CDR3 regions. Each CDR3 protein is one row after TCRdb ran MiXCR on the multiplex PCR reads. The profile covers more than 400,000 distinct CDR3 sequences, with about 17% appearing a single time and about 10% taken by the ten largest. The same data also contributed to another study, on T cells in Graves' hyperthyroidism and ophthalmopathy. According to that study: Based on clinical symptoms, serum thyroxine and TRAb, thyroid ultrasound and orbital computed tomography, diagnoses were reached. A 13 V-J model separated ophthalmopathy from stable hyperthyroidism.

The genes are TRBV12-3 or TRBV12-4 and TRBJ1-1; 8 nucleotides line up with TRBD1. The specimen was peripheral blood mononuclear cells (PBMCs), collected at new diagnosis, from a patient treated with antithyroid drugs. This clonotype originated in a woman aged 25 to 39 with Graves disease. CDR3 protein: CASPADRVGVNTEAFF. CDR3 DNA sequence: TGTGCCAGCCCCGCGGACAGGGTTGGGGTGAACACTGAAGCTTTCTTT.